This paragraph covers one TCR beta chain sequence. Its antigen remains unidentified. The data originate from a study of a mutant IDH1 vaccine in newly diagnosed glioma. Study at large: Vaccines were first given 4-6 weeks after radiotherapy alone, or with temozolomide cycles. Patients were pretreated with radiotherapy, temozolomide, or both, mostly both. There were about 60% males and roughly 40% females among treated patients, whose mean age was about 44 years.

Germline V gene data show CDR1 as SGHDT and CDR2 as YYEEEE. The V and J ends lost 2 bases and 1 base respectively, with 19 bases between them. There are 17 residues in the CDR3. Time point denoted: week 23, last vaccination. Alongside topical imiquimod, each dose of vaccine comprised 300 ug of mutant IDH1 20-mer peptide. TCRdb's copy holds only in-frame clones and misses some; the assay was immunoSEQ multiplex PCR. This table holds approximately 50,000 clones, about 90% found once. Specimen: PBMCs, collected from a glioma patient whose treatment included an IDH1 peptide vaccine. This rearrangement joins TRBV5-6 to TRBJ2-7, with D possibly TRBD2 on 5 matching bases. This TCR came from a middle-aged man with glioma. CDR3 nucleotides: TGTGCCAGCAGCTTCGGGTTTTCTAGCATAACATCCTACGAGCAGTACTTC. Protein sequence: CASSFGFSSITSYEQYF.